This T cell receptor beta chain emerged from a study of blood T cells in healthy people across ages (dated by TCRdb to between 2014 and 2016). Study-wide context: In model experiments, roughly one uniquely barcoded TCR beta cDNA molecule per two T cells was captured by template switching. Four age groups were formed from the donors: young (average 16 years), middle-aged (less than 40), aged (over 55) and long-lived (more than 75). To track age-related changes in TCR beta repertoire diversity, the study relied on deep sequencing normalized with unique cDNA molecular identifiers. For two donors (one aged 18 to 29 and one aged 80 or older), the study analyzed two additional independent replicas of 1 million unique cDNA reads from the same blood draw.

This clonotype occurred a few times. Its target antigen remains unknown. Base qualities are not provided; no much larger clone lies one nucleotide away. Systemically healthy Caucasian individuals from Russia, 39 in total and aged roughly 6 to 100 years, were included as donors. Roughly 9 milliliters of peripheral blood were drawn from each donor into EDTA-treated Vacutainer tubes. Ficoll-Paque density-gradient centrifugation was used to isolate PBMCs, with at least 7 million obtained per sample. Trizol reagent was used to extract total RNA from PBMCs, with at least 5.5 micrograms per sample. The percentages of naive CD45RAhigh/CD27high T cells were determined by flow cytometry on a PBMC aliquot from every donor. Libraries were built with 5' RACE. TCRdb names Illumina HiSeq 2500 as the instrument used. A second PCR of about 7 to 12 cycles was run with a J-beta primer mix and a sample-barcoded 5' primer. Each TCR beta cDNA molecule received a unique molecular identifier from a template-switch 5' adaptor carrying 12 random nucleotides. Each sample yielded at least 2.5 million CDR3-containing paired-end reads. The Mint cDNA synthesis kit, primed by a TRBC-specific oligonucleotide, was used to synthesize first-strand cDNA from all RNA. All cDNA was treated with uracil-DNA glycosylase and then went through a first 18-cycle PCR with the universal primers M1SS and BC2_uni_R. Per the original workflow: Normalization of each sample was performed by random selection of 1 million high-quality reads, each carrying a distinct molecular identifier. Instead of being binned into consensus sequences, reads that shared molecular identifiers were thrown out. CDR3 identification, clonotype clustering and error correction used MiTCR with a Q25 quality threshold and the strictest error-elimination algorithm. Lower-bound total TCR beta diversity was estimated with a nonparametric unseen species model using Euler transformation. TCRdb ran its own pipeline on the public reads, namely fastp trimming at Q25 and MiXCR clone calling, and kept in-frame beta chains. Records with the same CDR3 protein are collapsed into one entry carrying the most frequent genes and DNA. What appears here as the V and J calls and clone size reflects TCRdb's work, not the paper's. The sample table shows roughly 800,000 distinct CDR3 sequences, and 25% are seen once. The ten top clones hold 9% to 9.5% of the sample.

Overall study outcomes, separate from this receptor: The long-lived group showed more naive CD4+ T cells, fewer expanded clones and increased TCR diversity than the aged group, suggesting age selection. The CMV infection status of donors was not known, potentially confounding age-related changes in expanded clonotypes. As age increased, observed TCR beta diversity per million T cells dropped in a roughly linear way, and a significant reduction was already evident by age approximately 40. Estimates of total diversity based on one million sequenced T cells were considered lower bounds and underestimates. There was a strong correlation between observed TCR beta diversity and the percentage of naive T cells measured by flow cytometry. Bulk unsorted PBMC profiling prevented conclusive comparison of naive and antigen-experienced compartments.

Compared with germline, V lacks 3 bases and J lacks 3 bases; bases without a gene match: 6. According to the germline V gene (reference sequence), CDR1 reads DFQATT and CDR2 reads SNEGSKA. The CDR3 measures 14 amino acids from cysteine to phenylalanine. Only the CDR3 region is kept as DNA, spanning 42 bases read in frame from base 1. These same data were also listed under a study on T cells of mothers and their children. The second study reports: Nine systemically healthy Caucasian individuals served as donors, namely three mothers together with their six children. cDNA synthesis used all of the extracted RNA, with approximately 1.4 ug of RNA in each 15 ul reaction. In the second PCR, the M1S primer added sample barcodes and 2-4 random nucleotides. Each mother yielded over 10 million TCR beta CDR3 reads and each child roughly 3.1 million reads. TCR recombination output is similarly shaped by thymic selection in related and unrelated pairs, with a minor effect exerted by inherited differences. Normalized repertoire overlap in related mother-child pairs was always slightly higher than in unrelated mother-child pairs, but the difference was never significant. Persistent microchimeric T cell clones were not detected, at a sensitivity of around 99 clones per million clonotypes. The study used deep NGS to compare TCR beta repertoires of mothers and children, seeking features distinguishing related mother-child pairs from unrelated individuals. The mean age was roughly 36 +/- 4 years for the mothers and about 10 +/- 4 years for the children. After adapter ligation with NEBNext reagents, the libraries were sequenced on Illumina HiSeq 2000 with 100+100 nt paired-end reads. To prevent cross-contamination, the mother and child libraries were prepared a month apart and were sequenced in separate runs. For each donor, somewhere between about 450,000 and 2,000,000 distinct TCR beta clonotypes were identified. Naive TCR beta clonotypes were estimated from low-frequency clonotypes matched to each donor's FACS-determined naive share, without sorting.

Recombination linked TRBV20-1 to TRBJ2-7, with 9 bases aligning to TRBD2. Sequenced sample: blood. The source is a boy aged 5 to 17 in good health. For the CDR3, the sequence is CSARGLREGYEQYF. The DNA sequence is TGCAGTGCTAGGGGACTGCGGGAGGGCTACGAGCAGTACTTC.